This T cell receptor beta chain originates from a study of tumor-infiltrating lymphocytes in primary liver carcinoma. Study overall: Among the tumors, stages were T1-T3 N0M0 and sizes roughly 4 to 10 cm. Each of the samples returned roughly 3.65 to 7.5 million productive TCRbeta reads (a yield similar across tissue types).

TCR beta cDNA came from about 0.45 ug total RNA, primed with a constant-region primer. Construction of TCR beta libraries relied on three successive nested multiplex PCR rounds employing slightly modified ARM-PCR. Forward primers for TRBV1-TRBV30 and a C-beta reverse primer served the first two PCR rounds, at about 10 cycles each. TCRdb processed the multiplex PCR reads anew with MiXCR; each CDR3 protein has one entry. Of around 330,000 distinct CDR3 sequences in the sample, 60% to 80% are singletons; the top ten hold approximately 9%. There are many counts of this clonotype. No antigen is known for it. Overall study results and limits: The bulk unsorted samples meant that CD4+ and CD8+ repertoires went uncompared. Tumors carried a top-250-clone fraction significantly exceeding that of blood (p = 0.039).

RNA isolated from unsorted whole blood supplied the blood RNA, with germline DNA also extracted. Per the germline V gene, CDR1 is MNHNY and CDR2 is SVGAGI (reference sequence). Trimming removed 6 bases at V and 0 bases at J, with 9 bases between. The length of the CDR3 is 13 residues. The receptor's source is a man aged 35-49 years with primary liver carcinoma and hepatitis B virus infection. The sample consisted of peripheral blood. The V and J genes are TRBV6-6 and TRBJ2-7; possibly TRBD1 for D (5 bases). The CDR3 region has the DNA TGTGCCAGCAGCACGGACAACTCCTACGAGCAGTACTTC. This translates into CASSTDNSYEQYF.